The 30 T cell receptor beta chains given below trace back to one sample, sequenced in a study of CD8+ T cells in alopecia areata. Sample treatment: oral pan-JAK inhibitor, 5-10 mg twice daily. Extracted RNA was reverse transcribed into cDNA, the sequencing template. Sequencing used immunoSEQ multiplex PCR; TCRdb keeps in-frame clones, though not all of them. The sample records around 190,000 clones, less than 70% being singletons. The sample here was CD4+ T cells sorted from blood, taken around week 47, from a patient treated with tofacitinib. Receptors originate from a human donor with alopecia areata.

The CDR3 sequence is CASSLFGGRGPMEQYF. The CDR3 DNA reads TGTGCCAGCAGTTTATTCGGGGGCAGGGGGCCCATGGAGCAGTACTTC. V usage is TRBV27 and J usage is TRBJ2-7, with 8 bases identical to TRBD1. This CDR3 comprises 16 residues. V trimming: 1 base; J trimming: 7 bases; junction bases outside the gene matches: 12. CDR1 and CDR2 from the germline V gene are MNHEY and SMNVEV (reference sequence).

The chain couples TRBV30 to TRBJ2-3, with TRBD1 matching over 8 bases. This CDR3 comprises 16 residues. Germline CDR1 and CDR2: GTSNPN and SVGIG (reference sequence). V trimming: 2 bases; J trimming: 2 bases; junction bases outside the gene matches: 9. CDR3: CAWSPPGGYSTDTQYF. The CDR3 DNA sequence: TGTGCCTGGAGTCCCCCAGGGGGCTATTCCACAGATACGCAGTATTTT.

This rearrangement joins TRBV6-5 to TRBJ1-4; the D is unclear. The CDR3 covers 13 residues. Trimming stripped 5 bases from V and 8 bases from J, with 12 bases between. Looked up from germline, CDR1 is MNHEY and CDR2 is SVGAGI. DNA of the CDR3: TGTGCCAGCAGTGACTATCCGAAGGAAAAACTGTTTTTT. This gives the protein CASSDYPKEKLFF.

Comment on this clone: This sample includes further DNA sequences coding for the same CDR3. The rearrangement joins TRBV4-3 to TRBJ1-2; D gene uncertain. V lost 1 base to trimming and J lost 2 bases, with 8 bases between them. The CDR3 loop spans 14 amino acids. Germline lookup yields CDR1 LGHNA and CDR2 YSLEER. The CDR3 protein is CASSQVTANYGYTF. In nucleotides, the CDR3 is TGCGCCAGCAGCCAAGTTACAGCAAACTATGGCTACACCTTC.

This clone was found a few times. The chain couples TRBV29-1 to TRBJ1-5, with unresolved D. The V gene lost 8 bases and the J gene lost 3 bases, with 11 bases spanning the gap. CDR3 length: 12 amino acids. Germline CDR1 reads SQVTM; CDR2 reads ANQGSEA. The CDR3 reads CSPPKANQPQHF. CDR3 DNA sequence: TGCAGCCCCCCAAAGGCCAATCAGCCCCAGCATTTT.

This chain connects TRBV28 to TRBJ1-5; D unclear. Trimming pared 5 bases from V and 4 bases from J, leaving 6 bases between. Germline CDR1 is MDHEN and CDR2 is SYDVKM. The CDR3 length is 12 residues. The CDR3 nucleotides are TGTGCCAGCAGTCAGCCAAATCAGCCCCAGCATTTT. Encoded protein: CASSQPNQPQHF.

The genes are TRBV30 and TRBJ2-7, with unresolved D. The CDR3 extends over 11 amino acids. V was trimmed by 5 bases and J by 3 bases, leaving 8 bases between them. CDR1 and CDR2 from the germline V gene are GTSNPN and SVGIG (reference sequence). The CDR3 spells CAWGFVYEQYF. The CDR3 DNA sequence: TGTGCCTGGGGATTCGTCTACGAGCAGTACTTC. Filled out from reference TRBV30 and TRBJ2-7, the complete variable domain reads SQTIHQWPATLVQPVGSPLSLECTVEGTSNPNLYWYRQAAGRGLQLLFYSVGIGQISSEVPQNLSASRPQDRQFILSSKKLLLSDSGFYLCAWGFVYEQYFGPGTRLTVT.

The count of this clone is one. This chain connects TRBV2 to TRBJ2-7; TRBD1 aligns across 7 bases. The germline CDR1 and CDR2 sequences are SNHLY and FYNNEI. This CDR3 region has 15 residues. V was pared by 3 bases and J by 3 bases, with 8 bases of the junction left unmatched. For the CDR3, the DNA is TGTGCCAGCAGTGAGGGGGACAGCCAAATCTACGAGCAGTACTTC. The encoded protein is CASSEGDSQIYEQYF.

The CDR3 loop is CASSATPHNYGYTF. CDR3 nucleotides: TGTGCCAGCAGCGCAACACCCCATAACTATGGCTACACCTTC. The rearrangement links TRBV9 to TRBJ1-2; no clear D gene. Looked up from germline, CDR1 is SGDLS and CDR2 is YYNGEE. The V end lost 3 bases, the J end lost 1 base, and 10 bases lay between the germline ends. The CDR3 runs to 14 residues. The full variable domain, with the rest looked up from reference TRBV9 and TRBJ1-2, is DSGVTQTPKHLITATGQRVTLRCSPRSGDLSVYWYQQSLDQGLQFLIQYYNGEERAKGNILERFSAQQFPDLHSELNLSSLELGDSALYFCASSATPHNYGYTFGSGTRLTVV.

This clone was recorded only once. This chain joins TRBV2 and TRBJ1-5; D uncertain. Trimming left V 6 bases short and J 5 bases short, with 8 bases between. The germline gives CDR1 SNHLY, CDR2 FYNNEI. The CDR3 has 12 residues. CDR3 protein: CASSRRDQPQHF. In DNA form, the CDR3 reads TGTGCCAGCAGCCGGCGGGATCAGCCCCAGCATTTT. Complete variable domain (other parts from reference TRBV2 and TRBJ1-5): EPEVTQTPSHQVTQMGQEVILRCVPISNHLYFYWYRQILGQKVEFLVSFYNNEISEKSEIFDDQFSVERPDGSNFTLKIRSTKLEDSAMYFCASSRRDQPQHFGDGTRLSIL.

J is TRBJ1-2 and V is TRBV6-9; D gene ambiguous. There are 15 residues in the CDR3. Germline V gives CDR1 MNHGY, CDR2 SVAAGI. The V end lost 0 bases, the J end lost 2 bases, and 10 bases lay between the germline ends. CDR3 protein: CASSYSPGINYGYTF. The CDR3 bases are TGTGCCAGCAGTTATTCGCCGGGAATCAACTATGGCTACACCTTC.

This rearrangement joins TRBV7-9 to TRBJ2-3; 10 bases are a match to TRBD2. The trim removed 4 bases at V and 2 bases at J, leaving 3 bases unmatched. The length of the CDR3 is 15 residues. Germline V gene data show CDR1 as SEHNR and CDR2 as FQNEAQ (reference sequence). CDR3 in amino acids: CASSWTSGVTDTQYF. DNA of the CDR3: TGTGCCAGCAGCTGGACTAGCGGCGTCACAGATACGCAGTATTTT.

This rearrangement joins TRBV25-1 to TRBJ2-1, with TRBD1 as a possible D gene (6 bases). From germline, CDR1 is MGHDK and CDR2 SYGVNS. Trimming pared 7 bases from V and 6 bases from J, leaving 13 bases between. CDR3 length equals 13 residues. The CDR3 is CASTGALRNEQFF. For the CDR3, the DNA is TGTGCCAGCACAGGGGCGTTGCGCAATGAGCAGTTCTTC.

This sequence joins TRBV4-2 and TRBJ1-1; D unresolved. Deletions cut 1 base from V and 0 bases from J, with 6 bases between. This CDR3 is built from 14 residues. The V gene's germline CDR1 is LGHNA and CDR2 YNFKEQ. CDR3 sequence: CASSQGSLNTEAFF. As DNA, the CDR3 is TGTGCCAGCAGCCAAGGCAGTTTGAACACTGAAGCTTTCTTT.

The rearrangement uses TRBV11-2 and TRBJ2-7; 7 bases agree with TRBD1. Germline V gene data show CDR1 as SGHAT and CDR2 as FQNNGV. CDR3 length: 13 residues. V was clipped by 5 bases and J by 5 bases; unmatched bases: 6. The CDR3 is CASSPDRINEQYF. CDR3 DNA: TGTGCCAGCAGCCCGGACAGGATAAACGAGCAGTACTTC.

The J gene is TRBJ2-1, the V gene TRBV6-5; tentatively, D is TRBD2 (6 bases). V lost 7 bases and J lost 0, with 13 bases in between. The CDR3 runs 15 residues. Germline V gene data show CDR1 as MNHEY and CDR2 as SVGAGI. The CDR3 DNA reads as TGTGCCAGCACCTGGGACTCCAGCTCCTACAATGAGCAGTTCTTC. Its translation is CASTWDSSSYNEQFF.

V gene TRBV9 combines with J gene TRBJ1-1; D not certain. Deletions cut 0 bases from V and 4 bases from J, with 10 bases between. Germline V CDR1 and CDR2: SGDLS, YYNGEE. CDR3 length: 14 amino acids. The CDR3 nucleotides read TGTGCCAGCAGCGTAGGGGTACGCGGCACTGAAGCTTTCTTT. This translates into CASSVGVRGTEAFF. Based on the CDR3 plus reference TRBV9 and TRBJ1-1, the full variable domain is DSGVTQTPKHLITATGQRVTLRCSPRSGDLSVYWYQQSLDQGLQFLIQYYNGEERAKGNILERFSAQQFPDLHSELNLSSLELGDSALYFCASSVGVRGTEAFFGQGTRLTVV.

This chain's CDR3 is CSVGTGGGTGTGELFF. The CDR3 nucleotides read TGCAGCGTAGGGACAGGGGGCGGCACCGGCACCGGGGAGCTGTTTTTT. V and J are TRBV29-1 and TRBJ2-2; 12 bases are a match to TRBD1. With V trimmed by 6 bases and J by 4 bases, 9 bases remained unmatched. The germline CDR1 and CDR2 sequences are SQVTM and ANQGSEA. The CDR3 has 16 residues.

As to this clone: This sample also contains other DNA sequences that code for the same CDR3. The J gene is TRBJ2-2, the V gene TRBV29-1; D may be TRBD1 (6 bases). This CDR3 contains 11 residues. Germline assignment: CDR1 SQVTM and CDR2 ANQGSEA. The V end was cut by 6 bases, the J end by 6 bases, with 8 bases between. Written as DNA, the CDR3 is TGCAGCGTACAGGGTCCCGGGGAGCTGTTTTTT. Protein sequence: CSVQGPGELFF.

The V and J genes are TRBV15 and TRBJ2-7, with D perhaps matching TRBD2 (5 bases). With 0 bases removed from V and 9 bases from J, the gap between germline ends came to 12 bases. The CDR3 runs 13 residues. CDR1 and CDR2 from the germline V gene are LNHNV and YYDKDF (reference sequence). CDR3 in amino acids: CATSRDHREGQYF. The DNA for the CDR3 is TGTGCCACCAGCAGAGATCACCGCGAGGGGCAGTACTTC.

The gene calls are TRBV6-5 and TRBJ2-2; a possible D gene is TRBD2 (6 bases). V gave up 6 bases and J gave up 5 bases, with 13 bases separating them. Germline V CDR1 and CDR2: MNHEY, SVGAGI. This CDR3 has 14 residues. CDR3 residues: CASRAPGGTGELFF. DNA of the CDR3: TGTGCCAGCAGAGCCCCCGGGGGAACCGGGGAGCTGTTTTTT.

In its sample, this clone was seen once. The genes are TRBV30 and TRBJ1-2; no reliable D call. The CDR3 is 13 amino acids. Trimming removed 3 bases at V and 6 bases at J, with 14 bases between. The germline CDR1 and CDR2 sequences are GTSNPN and SVGIG (reference sequence). CDR3 sequence: CAWRLATYDGYTF. In DNA, the CDR3 is TGTGCCTGGAGATTAGCCACGTACGATGGCTACACCTTC.

The rearrangement links TRBV29-1 to TRBJ1-1, with D unclear. CDR1 is SQVTM, CDR2 ANQGSEA, per germline. Deletions cut 5 bases from V and 1 base from J, with 8 bases between. This CDR3 spans 12 amino acids. CDR3 DNA: TGCAGCGTTAGCCAGGCGAACACTGAAGCTTTCTTT. Protein product: CSVSQANTEAFF.

The chain employs TRBV7-9 and TRBJ2-3; D gene unclear. Trimming left V 6 bases short and J 1 base short, with 14 bases between. The CDR3 length is 15 residues. CDR1 and CDR2 from the germline V gene are SEHNR and FQNEAQ (reference sequence). The CDR3, as DNA: TGTGCCAGCAGTAAAAGAGGCGGCCGCACAGATACGCAGTATTTT. Amino acid sequence: CASSKRGGRTDTQYF.

This clone has a handful of counts. The chain uses TRBV5-4 and TRBJ1-5; perhaps TRBD1 as D (6 bases). The V gene lost 2 bases and the J gene lost 4 bases, with 10 bases spanning the gap. The germline V gene has CDR1 SGHNT and CDR2 YYREEE (reference sequence). The CDR3 has 14 amino acids. CDR3 amino acids: CASSLPGENQPQHF. DNA for the CDR3: TGTGCCAGCAGCTTACCAGGGGAAAATCAGCCCCAGCATTTT.

This clone has more than one count but fewer than ten. This chain uses TRBV7-2 with TRBJ1-1; D unclear. Germline assignment: CDR1 SGHTA and CDR2 FQGNSA. The CDR3 consists of 14 residues. V was clipped by 3 bases and J by 0 bases, with 8 bases between them. CDR3 coding DNA: TGTGCCAGCAGCTTTTTCAGTATGAACACTGAAGCTTTCTTT. Protein product: CASSFFSMNTEAFF.

The rearrangement links TRBV19 to TRBJ1-5; D remains ambiguous. The V end lost 4 bases, the J end lost 5 bases, and 9 bases lay between the germline ends. Germline V gives CDR1 LNHDA, CDR2 SQIVND (reference sequence). The CDR3 totals 13 residues. The CDR3 loop reads CASSTESYQPQHF. The CDR3 DNA reads TGTGCCAGTAGTACGGAAAGCTATCAGCCCCAGCATTTT.

The CDR3 DNA sequence: TGCGCCAGCACGGGATTAGCGCACGAGCAGTACTTC. This gives the protein CASTGLAHEQYF. The chain joins TRBV5-1 to TRBJ2-7; D is possibly TRBD2 (5 bases). This CDR3 comprises 12 residues. CDR1 and CDR2 from the germline V gene are SGHRS and YFSETQ. Trimming pared 6 bases from V and 5 bases from J, leaving 12 bases between.

The rearrangement links TRBV30 to TRBJ1-1; D possibly corresponds to TRBD1 (6 bases). The CDR3 contains 14 residues. Germline assignment: CDR1 GTSNPN and CDR2 SVGIG (reference sequence). The germline V and J ends were trimmed by 5 bases and 0 bases, with 13 bases remaining between them. The CDR3: CAWVIRGMNTEAFF. In nucleotides, the CDR3 is TGTGCCTGGGTTATCAGGGGAATGAACACTGAAGCTTTCTTT.

In DNA, the CDR3 is TGTGCCAGCAGCCCTGCCCCCGGGTCTGTGGCAGATACGCAGTATTTT. Its translation: CASSPAPGSVADTQYF. This chain connects TRBV27 to TRBJ2-3, with D unresolved. Germline-derived CDR1 and CDR2 are MNHEY and SMNVEV (reference sequence). The length of the CDR3 is 16 residues. The V end lost 6 bases, the J end lost 4 bases, and 20 bases lay between the germline ends.